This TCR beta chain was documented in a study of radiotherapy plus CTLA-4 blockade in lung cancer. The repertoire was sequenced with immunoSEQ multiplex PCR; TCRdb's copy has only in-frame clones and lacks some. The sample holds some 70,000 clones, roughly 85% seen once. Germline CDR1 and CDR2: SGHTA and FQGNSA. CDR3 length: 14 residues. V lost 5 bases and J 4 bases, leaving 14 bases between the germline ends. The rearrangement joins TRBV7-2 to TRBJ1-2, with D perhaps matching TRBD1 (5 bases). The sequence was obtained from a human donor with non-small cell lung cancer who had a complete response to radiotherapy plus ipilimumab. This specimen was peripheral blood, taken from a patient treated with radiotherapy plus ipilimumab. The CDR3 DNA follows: TGTGCCAGCAGCCCCGGACACCAAAGCTATGGCTACACCTTC. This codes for CASSPGHQSYGYTF.